This entry concerns a single T cell receptor (beta chain). Germline trimming cut 4 bases from V and 9 bases from J; bases unmatched to any gene: 6. Looked up from germline, CDR1 is SQVTM and CDR2 is ANQGSEA. The CDR3 totals 12 residues. Authors' processing steps: The assay estimated nucleated cells by amplifying reference gene primers. Assay: immunoSEQ multiplex PCR; the TCRdb copy retains only in-frame clones and omits some. V and J calls and clone size are as listed in that table; D and trimming were resolved from the DNA. This table holds 60,000 to 90,000 clones, 90% found once. The record originates from a study of blood T cell repertoires in COVID-19. Across the study: Acute and convalescent COVID-19 specimens originated in the United States, Italy and Spain. From T cells, B-cell-depleted T cells, or PBMCs came the material, which was cDNA or gDNA.

The J gene is TRBJ1-2, the V gene TRBV29-1; TRBD1 agrees at 9 bases. Sample: peripheral blood. This sequence was found in a woman of 80 years or more with acute or convalescent COVID-19. The CDR3 DNA follows: TGCAGCGTTGTCGGGACAGGGATTAGCTACACCTTC. Protein: CSVVGTGISYTF.